A selection of T cell receptor beta chains follows, all from one sample in a study of vaccination and CD4 T cells after COVID-19. The antigens of these receptors remain unknown. TCRdb analysed the PCR reads with MiXCR anew, one entry per CDR3 protein. The sample holds approximately 24,000 distinct CDR3 sequences, roughly 64% seen once. Sequencing used CD4+ T cells from blood, cultured in vitro. The source is a human donor who had recovered from COVID-19. Each CDR3 is given with its conserved first and last residue. The D gene is left open where the match is weak. Clone size appears in some rows only: once, few, many, or a class for an expanded clone.

- | - | TRBJ2-7 | TRBV28 | CASSSRVREQYF | TGTGCCAGCAGTTCCAGGGTCCGCGAGCAGTACTTC
few | - | TRBJ2-7 | TRBV5-4 | CASSLGQGIAEQYF | TGTGCCAGCAGCTTGGGTCAGGGTATAGCCGAGCAGTACTTC
- | - | TRBJ2-2 | TRBV20-1 | CSGAITTGTGELFF | TGCAGCGGCGCGATTACGACAGGAACCGGGGAGCTGTTTTTT
few | TRBD2 | TRBJ2-5 | TRBV20-1 | CSARGGVMGETQYF | TGCAGTGCACGGGGGGGAGTGATGGGAGAGACCCAGTACTTC
once | - | TRBJ2-3 | TRBV7-2 | CASSLAPGGADTQYF | TGTGCCAGCAGCTTAGCCCCAGGGGGGGCCGATACGCAGTATTTT
- | - | TRBJ1-1 | TRBV7-9 | CASRGQGNTEAFF | TGTGCCAGCAGAGGGCAGGGGAACACTGAAGCTTTCTTT
- | TRBD1 | TRBJ2-3 | TRBV20-1 | CSARFSTGTGEQYF | TGCAGTGCTAGATTTTCAACCGGGACAGGCGAGCAGTATTTT
once | - | TRBJ1-6 | TRBV2 | CASSPTWDSPLHF | TGTGCCAGCAGCCCGACCTGGGATTCACCCCTCCACTTT
- | TRBD2 | TRBJ2-5 | TRBV10-2 | CASRQYVAGVGTQYF | TGCGCCAGCAGGCAGTATGTAGCGGGGGTAGGGACCCAGTACTTC
- | - | TRBJ1-1 | TRBV10-3 | CAISGSPQGYLNMNTEAFF | TGTGCCATCAGTGGCTCTCCTCAGGGTTACCTCAACATGAACACTGAAGCTTTCTTT
- | - | TRBJ1-1 | TRBV20-1 | CSAPKGAEAFF | TGCAGTGCGCCCAAGGGGGCTGAAGCTTTCTTT
- | - | TRBJ2-3 | TRBV29-1 | CSVAAGLGTDTQYF | TGCAGCGTCGCCGCTGGACTGGGAACAGATACGCAGTATTTT
- | - | TRBJ2-7 | TRBV5-1 | CASSSQQGGRVEQYF | TGCGCCAGCAGCTCACAACAGGGAGGGCGTGTCGAGCAGTACTTC
- | - | TRBJ2-3 | TRBV4-2 | CASSPPWTSIGTDTQYF | TGTGCCAGCAGCCCCCCTTGGACGAGCATAGGTACAGATACGCAGTATTTT
- | TRBD2 | TRBJ2-4 | TRBV6-2/TRBV6-3 | CASRPLAALAKNIQYF | TGTGCCAGCAGACCACTAGCGGCCCTAGCCAAAAACATTCAGTACTTC
few | - | TRBJ2-3 | TRBV6-5 | CASSSLGESASDTQYF | TGTGCCAGCAGTTCCCTAGGGGAATCGGCCTCAGATACGCAGTATTTT
- | - | TRBJ1-6 | TRBV24-1 | CATSDTYDGSPLHF | TGTGCCACCAGTGATACGTATGACGGTTCACCCCTCCACTTT
- | - | TRBJ2-3 | TRBV5-4 | CASSFKTQRGFSTDTQYF | TGTGCCAGCAGCTTCAAAACCCAAAGGGGGTTTAGCACAGATACGCAGTATTTT
few | TRBD1 | TRBJ1-2 | TRBV7-2 | CASSSPLNRDRGGYTF | TGTGCCAGCAGCTCTCCTTTAAACCGGGACAGGGGTGGCTACACCTTC